This T cell receptor (beta chain) came from a study of T-cell reconstitution after alpha-beta-depleted transplantation in children. A library of TCRbeta sequences, prepared with unique molecular identifiers, was generated. From the PCR reads, TCRdb called clonotypes with MiXCR, one entry per CDR3 protein. This sample yields roughly 200,000 distinct CDR3 sequences, of which approximately 6.6% are seen a single time; about 2.9% belongs to the top ten. Details on this clonotype: One end of the junction varies from germline; a read error may be responsible.

Per germline, CDR1 DFQATT and CDR2 SNEGSKA (reference sequence). The CDR3 is made up of 16 amino acids. This TCR was sampled from a human donor who donated a stem cell graft to a child with Wiskott-Aldrich syndrome. The chain combines TRBV20-1 with TRBJ1-2, with a possible D match to TRBD1 (5 bases). This specimen consisted of PBMCs from the stem cell graft donor, obtained from the stem cell graft. The CDR3 DNA follows: TGCTGTGCTAGAGACTCGCCCCGGACGGGACTCAGGGGCTACACCTTC. It translates to CCARDSPRTGLRGYTF.